One sample yielded the 19 T cell receptor beta chains listed below, sequenced in a study of early T cells in non-severe SARS-CoV-2 infection. TCRdb re-called the 5' RACE reads with MiXCR, one entry per CDR3 protein. The sample has 60,000 to 85,000 distinct CDR3 sequences; around 15% are singletons. What was sequenced was whole blood. These receptor sequences come from an adult who was a healthcare worker with PCR-confirmed SARS-CoV-2 infection or an uninfected control (not recorded which).

The chain employs TRBV11-3 and TRBJ1-1; 7 nucleotides line up with TRBD1. This CDR3 is 15 amino acids long. The germline V gene has CDR1 SGHNT and CDR2 YENEEA. Trimming cost V 1 base and J 3 bases; bases outside gene matches: 5. The CDR3 DNA follows: TGTGCCAGCAGCTTAGCCCTTGGGACAGACACTGAAGCTTTCTTT. Translated, it gives CASSLALGTDTEAFF.

There are a few counts of this clonotype. This chain connects TRBV6-6 to TRBJ1-4; 7 bases agree with TRBD1. There are 16 residues in the CDR3. Trimming at V came to 3 bases and at J to 4 bases, leaving 8 bases not matched to a gene. The V gene's germline CDR1 is MNHNY and CDR2 SVGAGI (reference sequence). The CDR3 loop reads CASSYSTGAFNEKLFF. The CDR3, as DNA: TGTGCCAGCAGTTATTCTACAGGGGCCTTTAATGAAAAACTGTTTTTT.

The rearrangement joins TRBV7-9 to TRBJ1-2, with D perhaps matching TRBD1 (5 bases). The germline gives CDR1 SEHNR, CDR2 FQNEAQ (reference sequence). The CDR3 sequence is 15 residues long. V lost 5 bases to trimming and J lost 5 bases, with 18 bases between them. As DNA, the CDR3 is TGTGCCAGCAGCCTAACCGACAGACCACGTTATGGCTACACCTTC. Encoded protein: CASSLTDRPRYGYTF.

The table lists this clonotype with a few counts. The rearrangement uses TRBV20-1 and TRBJ2-1; 7 nucleotides align to TRBD2. The CDR3 has 13 amino acids. The V gene's germline CDR1 is DFQATT and CDR2 SNEGSKA (reference sequence). CDR3 protein: CRPTGGSYNEQFF. In DNA, the CDR3 is TGCAGGCCTACGGGGGGCTCCTACAATGAGCAGTTCTTC.

This clonotype was detected only a few times. The chain is built from TRBV7-6 and TRBJ2-7, with a weak D call TRBD1 (6 bases). The CDR3 runs to 13 residues. Deletions cut 5 bases from V and 3 bases from J, with 11 bases between. The germline CDR1 and CDR2 sequences are SGHVS and FNYEAQ. The DNA of the CDR3 is TGTGCCAGCAGCACGGGACACCTCTACGAGCAGTACTTC. Its protein product is CASSTGHLYEQYF.

This clonotype was seen a single time. The chain uses TRBV11-3 and TRBJ2-3; no firm D call. V lost 1 base, J lost 6 bases, and 14 bases lay in between. This CDR3 has 15 residues. Germline V CDR1 and CDR2: SGHNT, YENEEA. The DNA for the CDR3 is TGTGCCAGCAGCTTAGGGCCCTCTATTCTGGATACGCAGTATTTT. Protein sequence: CASSLGPSILDTQYF.

There are a few counts of this clonotype. The V and J genes are TRBV28 and TRBJ1-2, with 7 nucleotides matching TRBD1. Germline values: CDR1 MDHEN, CDR2 SYDVKM. Trimming removed 7 bases from V and 6 bases from J; junction bases left unmatched: 5. The CDR3 consists of 12 residues. The CDR3 region has the DNA TGTGCCAGCATCGCAACAGGGGATGGCTACACCTTC. Its translation: CASIATGDGYTF.

There are a few counts of this clonotype. In DNA form, the CDR3 reads TGTGCCAGCAGCGTAGGCTCAGCGGGAGTAGATACGCAGTATTTT. Its protein is CASSVGSAGVDTQYF. The gene calls are TRBV9 and TRBJ2-3; 8 bases align to TRBD2. Trimming removed 0 bases from V and 5 bases from J; junction bases left unmatched: 5. The CDR3 has 15 residues. CDR1 is SGDLS, CDR2 YYNGEE, per germline.

This clonotype was picked up many times. This CDR3 is CASSLGDRNQYF. CDR3 sequence (DNA): TGTGCCAGCAGCTTAGGGGACAGAAACCAGTACTTC. The V and J genes are TRBV7-3 and TRBJ2-5, with 7 bases aligning to TRBD1. V was pared by 2 bases and J by 10 bases, with 4 bases of the junction left unmatched. Germline values: CDR1 SGHTA, CDR2 FQGTGA. There are 12 residues in the CDR3.

This clonotype was seen a handful of times. The rearrangement links TRBV20-1 to TRBJ2-3; tentative D call: TRBD2 (6 bases). The V and J ends lost 7 bases and 5 bases respectively, with 13 bases between them. Germline V CDR1 and CDR2: DFQATT, SNEGSKA (reference sequence). CDR3 size: 12 residues. The DNA for the CDR3 is TGCAGTGTATCCGGGGGAGGAGATACGCAGTATTTT. It encodes CSVSGGGDTQYF.

The chain employs TRBV19 and TRBJ2-7, with TRBD1 matching 9 bases. V gave up 3 bases and J gave up 3 bases; unmatched junction bases: 12. Germline assignment: CDR1 LNHDA and CDR2 SQIVND (reference sequence). This CDR3 has 17 residues. The CDR3 DNA is TGTGCCAGTAGTATTTCCCTCGTGGGACAGGGCATCTACGAGCAGTACTTC. As protein: CASSISLVGQGIYEQYF.

The chain couples TRBV29-1 to TRBJ2-1, with 10 bases lining up with TRBD2. The CDR3 totals 14 residues. Germline V gene sequence: CDR1 SQVTM, CDR2 ANQGSEA. Trimming removed 4 bases from V and 6 bases from J; junction bases left unmatched: 6. The CDR3 DNA follows: TGCAGCGTTGCAACTAGCGGGACCGGCAATGAGCAGTTCTTC. Translated, it gives CSVATSGTGNEQFF.

This chain connects TRBV2 to TRBJ2-2; TRBD2 aligns across 13 bases. V was pared by 2 bases and J by 2 bases, with 5 bases of the junction left unmatched. This CDR3 region has 18 residues. Germline assignment: CDR1 SNHLY and CDR2 FYNNEI. CDR3 DNA: TGTGCCAGCAGTGAAACGGGACTAGCGGGACTTAACACCGGGGAGCTGTTTTTT. The encoded protein is CASSETGLAGLNTGELFF.

Only a few counts were recorded for this clonotype. The V and J genes are TRBV12-3 or TRBV12-4 and TRBJ1-3, with 8 bases matching TRBD1. This CDR3 comprises 16 residues. J lost 9 bases, V lost 5 bases, and 15 bases had no gene match. The CDR3, as DNA: TGTGCCAGCAGTCCCCGACAGGGGCCCGGGCCGGGCACCATATATTTT. It codes for CASSPRQGPGPGTIYF.

This chain connects TRBV9 to TRBJ2-2; tentatively, D is TRBD1 or TRBD2 (6 bases each). This CDR3 is 15 amino acids long. Per the germline V gene, CDR1 is SGDLS and CDR2 is YYNGEE. Trimming removed 4 bases at V and 1 base at J, with 11 bases between. The CDR3 nucleotides read TGTGCCAGCAGCTCACAGGGACTGAACACCGGGGAGCTGTTTTTT. Protein product: CASSSQGLNTGELFF.

The V and J genes are TRBV2 and TRBJ1-1, with TRBD1 identical over 7 bases. J gave up 6 bases and V 11 bases, and 6 bases lay outside the gene matches. Germline-derived CDR1 and CDR2 are SNHLY and FYNNEI. This CDR3 region has 11 residues. The CDR3 nucleotides are TGTGCCTCCGGAAGGGGGCCTGAAGCTTTCTTT. Encoded protein: CASGRGPEAFF.

The V gene is TRBV29-1, the J gene TRBJ1-2; 7 bases fit TRBD1. J gave up 7 bases and V 6 bases, and 5 bases lay outside the gene matches. The CDR3 extends over 11 amino acids. Per germline, CDR1 SQVTM and CDR2 ANQGSEA. The CDR3 loop reads CSVNRGGGYTF. CDR3 sequence (DNA): TGCAGCGTCAACAGGGGAGGTGGCTACACCTTC.

The V gene is TRBV28, the J gene TRBJ1-1; no clear D gene. Germline V gene data show CDR1 as MDHEN and CDR2 as SYDVKM. Trimming shortened V by 6 bases and J by 0 bases, and 5 bases separated the two germline ends. The CDR3 sequence is 12 residues long. CDR3 sequence: CASRWLNTEAFF. DNA for the CDR3: TGTGCCAGCAGGTGGTTGAACACTGAAGCTTTCTTT.

This sequence joins TRBV5-4 and TRBJ1-2, with 7 bases matching TRBD1. J lost 5 bases, V lost 4 bases, and 8 bases had no gene match. The CDR3 covers 14 residues. Germline lookup yields CDR1 SGHNT and CDR2 YYREEE (reference sequence). CDR3 loop: CASSPGQGVYGYTF. The DNA of the CDR3 is TGTGCCAGCAGCCCCGGCCAGGGGGTTTATGGCTACACCTTC.